A single sample gave rise to the 26 T cell receptor beta chains below, sequenced in a study of vaccination effects on CD4 cells after COVID-19. Method: immunoSEQ multiplex PCR; TCRdb's copy keeps in-frame clones and lacks some. The sample carries around 62,000 clones, around two thirds recorded once. On approximately day 9 of culture, CD4+ T cells were separated out. Each person got two doses of an mRNA SARS-CoV-2 vaccine, BNT162b2 or mRNA-1273. No cognate antigen is known for these TCRs. The starting material was CD4+ T cells from PBMCs cultured without peptide, obtained after COVID-19 vaccination. The receptors shown here come from a human donor who received a COVID-19 vaccine.

The V and J genes are TRBV6-4 and TRBJ2-1; 8 bases are shared with TRBD1. Germline V gene sequence: CDR1 MRHNA, CDR2 SNTAGT. The CDR3 has 14 residues. Trimming at V came to 4 bases and at J to 3 bases, leaving 2 bases not matched to a gene. DNA of the CDR3: TGTGCCAGCAGTGTAACAGGGGGCTACAATGAGCAGTTCTTC. Translating it yields CASSVTGGYNEQFF.

The gene calls are TRBV20-1 and TRBJ1-5; no definite D call. V was cut by 3 bases and J by 1 base, with 16 bases left in between. The CDR3 has 16 amino acids. Germline-derived CDR1 and CDR2 are DFQATT and SNEGSKA (reference sequence). The CDR3 here is CSASLTGRGSNQPQHF. As DNA, the CDR3 is TGCAGTGCTAGTCTAACCGGACGAGGAAGCAATCAGCCCCAGCATTTT.

The genes are TRBV9 and TRBJ2-1; TRBD2 agrees at 10 bases. This CDR3 is 16 amino acids long. With 6 bases clipped from V and 4 bases from J, the junction kept 10 bases outside the gene matches. Germline loops: CDR1 SGDLS, CDR2 YYNGEE. This CDR3 reads CASTTQVAGGYNEQFF. The DNA for the CDR3 is TGTGCCAGCACTACACAGGTAGCGGGGGGATACAATGAGCAGTTCTTC.

This chain connects TRBV7-2 to TRBJ1-6; TRBD1 is a possible D gene (6 bases). Trimming shortened V by 5 bases and J by 4 bases, and 21 bases separated the two germline ends. The CDR3 length is 18 residues. Germline V gene data show CDR1 as SGHTA and CDR2 as FQGNSA. The CDR3 region is CASSAVSGESLYNSPLHF. The DNA for the CDR3 is TGTGCCAGCAGCGCAGTCTCAGGGGAAAGCCTGTATAATTCACCCCTCCACTTT.

This chain uses TRBV4-3 with TRBJ2-7; 7 bases are a match to TRBD1. CDR3 length: 16 amino acids. Looked up from germline, CDR1 is LGHNA and CDR2 is YSLEER. The J segment lost 3 bases and the V segment lost 0 bases, leaving 8 bases of the junction unmatched. The CDR3: CASSQDWDSLSYEQYV. The CDR3 DNA sequence: TGCGCCAGCAGCCAAGATTGGGACAGCTTGAGCTACGAGCAGTACGTC.

In this sample, this clone turned up once. This rearrangement joins TRBV5-1 to TRBJ1-2; D is undetermined. The CDR3 is made up of 12 amino acids. V dropped 0 bases and J dropped 8 bases, with 8 bases sitting between them. Germline V CDR1 and CDR2: SGHRS, YFSETQ. CDR3 region: CASSLDLGGYTF. The CDR3, as DNA: TGCGCCAGCAGCTTGGACCTGGGGGGCTACACCTTC.

The rearrangement links TRBV18 to TRBJ1-1; D call uncertain. Germline V gene sequence: CDR1 KGHSH, CDR2 LQKENI. The V end was cut by 3 bases, the J end by 6 bases, with 14 bases between. This CDR3 contains 14 residues. As DNA, the CDR3 is TGTGCCAGCTCACCCGCCCTGAAATACGCTGAAGCTTTCTTT. Residues: CASSPALKYAEAFF.

This chain joins TRBV18 and TRBJ2-2; possibly TRBD1 for D (6 bases). Trimming took off 3 bases at V and 2 bases at J, with 16 bases between the two ends. This CDR3 region has 17 residues. CDR1 is KGHSH, CDR2 LQKENI, per germline. The DNA for the CDR3 is TGTGCCAGCTCACCGGACAGCCCTTACAGAAACACCGGGGAGCTGTTTTTT. Translating gives CASSPDSPYRNTGELFF.

This sequence joins TRBV7-9 and TRBJ2-7, with TRBD1 as a possible D gene (5 bases). CDR1 is SEHNR, CDR2 FQNEAQ, per germline (reference sequence). The CDR3 totals 13 residues. The V gene lost 3 bases and the J gene lost 3 bases, with 9 bases spanning the gap. The CDR3 DNA reads TGTGCCAGCAGCTTGGGCAGGGACTACGAGCAGTACGTC. Translating it yields CASSLGRDYEQYV.

The chain is built from TRBV5-1 and TRBJ1-5; 10 positions match TRBD1. The CDR3 runs to 15 residues. Germline lookup yields CDR1 SGHRS and CDR2 YFSETQ. Trimming cost V 4 bases and J 1 base; bases outside gene matches: 2. Here the CDR3 reads CASSPGQGSNQPQHF. The DNA for the CDR3 is TGCGCCAGCAGCCCGGGACAGGGGAGCAATCAGCCCCAGCATTTT.

The chain uses TRBV7-9 and TRBJ2-5; TRBD1 agrees at 10 bases. V was clipped by 1 base and J by 5 bases; unmatched bases: 13. The CDR3 consists of 18 residues. Germline V CDR1 and CDR2: SEHNR, FQNEAQ (reference sequence). CDR3 bases: TGTGCCAGCAGCTTAGTACGGGGGGGGCCGACAGGGGGCGAGACCCAGTACTTC. This gives the protein CASSLVRGGPTGGETQYF.

This rearrangement joins TRBV24-1 to TRBJ1-2, with TRBD1 identical over 10 bases. Germline V gene lookup returns CDR1 KGHDR and CDR2 SFDVKD. The CDR3 loop spans 14 amino acids. V was pared by 4 bases and J by 13 bases, with 11 bases of the junction left unmatched. CDR3 loop: CATSEPGQGTVRTF. As DNA, the CDR3 is TGTGCCACCAGTGAGCCGGGACAGGGGACGGTTCGCACCTTC.

The chain couples TRBV9 to TRBJ2-1; D is undetermined. The germline gives CDR1 SGDLS, CDR2 YYNGEE. The CDR3 contains 14 residues. The V gene lost 0 bases and the J gene lost 4 bases, with 8 bases spanning the gap. This chain's CDR3 is CASSVVERYNEQFF. The CDR3, as DNA: TGTGCCAGCAGCGTAGTGGAGAGATACAATGAGCAGTTCTTC. The variable domain in full, completed from reference TRBV9 and TRBJ2-1, reads DSGVTQTPKHLITATGQRVTLRCSPRSGDLSVYWYQQSLDQGLQFLIQYYNGEERAKGNILERFSAQQFPDLHSELNLSSLELGDSALYFCASSVVERYNEQFFGPGTRLTVL.

There are a few counts of this clone. The rearrangement links TRBV5-1 to TRBJ1-1; 7 positions match TRBD1. The CDR3 sequence is 14 residues long. V trimming: 3 bases; J trimming: 7 bases; junction bases outside the gene matches: 9. The germline V gene has CDR1 SGHRS and CDR2 YFSETQ. The CDR3, as DNA: TGCGCCAGCAGCTATTCCGACAGGGAAGGTGAAGCTTTCTTT. Encoded protein: CASSYSDREGEAFF.

The chain has TRBV15 and TRBJ2-1; D possibly matches TRBD1 or TRBD2 (5 bases each). The CDR3 has 14 residues. Trimming cost V 0 bases and J 8 bases, with 11 bases left between them. Germline assignment: CDR1 LNHNV and CDR2 YYDKDF (reference sequence). The CDR3 nucleotides are TGTGCCACCAGCAGAGAGAAGGGGCGGGATGAGCAGTTCTTC. It codes for CATSREKGRDEQFF. The variable domain in full, completed from reference TRBV15 and TRBJ2-1, reads DAMVIQNPRYQVTQFGKPVTLSCSQTLNHNVMYWYQQKSSQAPKLLFHYYDKDFNNEADTPDNFQSRRPNTSFCFLDIRSPGLGDTAMYLCATSREKGRDEQFFGPGTRLTVL.

V usage is TRBV7-3 and J usage is TRBJ2-2, with TRBD2 matching over 9 bases. Trimming at V came to 2 bases and at J to 6 bases, leaving 7 bases not matched to a gene. The length of the CDR3 is 16 residues. Germline loops: CDR1 SGHTA, CDR2 FQGTGA. The chain's CDR3 is CASSLLGTSYPGELFF. DNA for the CDR3: TGTGCCAGCAGCTTACTTGGGACTAGCTACCCCGGGGAGCTGTTTTTT.

J is TRBJ2-6 and V is TRBV11-2, with D hard to call. CDR1 is SGHAT and CDR2 is FQNNGV in the germline V gene. The CDR3 has 14 residues. Trimming took 5 bases from V and 4 from J, leaving 9 bases between them. The CDR3 sequence: CASSPSPGANVLTF. In DNA, the CDR3 is TGTGCCAGCAGCCCAAGCCCCGGGGCCAACGTCCTGACTTTC.

In nucleotides, the CDR3 is TGCGCCAGCAGCTTGTCTGGAGGTGGCACAGATACGCAGTATTTT. This gives the protein CASSLSGGGTDTQYF. This chain uses TRBV5-1 with TRBJ2-3, with a tentative D call TRBD2 (5 bases). This CDR3 region has 15 residues. The V gene's germline CDR1 is SGHRS and CDR2 YFSETQ. Trimming stripped 1 base from V and 1 base from J, with 10 bases between.

The genes are TRBV4-1 and TRBJ1-2, with TRBD1 identical over 7 bases. The CDR3 sequence is 14 residues long. V trimming: 1 base; J trimming: 4 bases; junction bases outside the gene matches: 3. CDR1 is MGHRA, CDR2 YSYEKL, per germline. CDR3 protein: CASSQVAGGYGYTF. DNA for the CDR3: TGCGCCAGCAGCCAAGTCGCAGGGGGCTATGGCTACACCTTC.

This rearrangement joins TRBV10-2 to TRBJ2-5; 8 positions match TRBD1. V lost 2 bases, J lost 7 bases, and 9 bases stayed unmatched. The CDR3 loop spans 15 amino acids. Germline CDR1 WSHSY, CDR2 SAAADI. CDR3 in amino acids: CASSERRQGAGTQYF. The CDR3 DNA is TGCGCCAGCAGTGAGAGGAGGCAGGGGGCCGGGACCCAGTACTTC.

The chain combines TRBV2 with TRBJ2-5; TRBD1 or TRBD2 may be the D gene (6 bases each). The CDR3 length is 15 residues. Germline CDR1 is SNHLY and CDR2 is FYNNEI. The V end lost 1 base, the J end lost 4 bases, and 13 bases lay between the germline ends. The CDR3 here is CASSEVRGAGETQYF. In DNA form, the CDR3 reads TGTGCCAGCAGTGAAGTAAGGGGGGCTGGAGAGACCCAGTACTTC.

The sample holds one count of this clone. The V call is TRBV5-5, the J call TRBJ2-7; D possibly corresponds to TRBD1 (7 bases). The CDR3 has 13 residues. Germline V gene lookup returns CDR1 SGHKS and CDR2 YYEKEE (reference sequence). Trimming took off 2 bases at V and 6 bases at J, with 12 bases between the two ends. The CDR3: CASSLSQGGEQYV. The CDR3 region has the DNA TGTGCCAGCAGCTTAAGCCAGGGGGGCGAGCAGTACGTC.

J is TRBJ1-1 and V is TRBV18, with 7 bases fitting TRBD1. This CDR3 has 14 amino acids. Germline CDR1 KGHSH, CDR2 LQKENI. The J segment lost 0 bases and the V segment lost 6 bases, leaving 4 bases of the junction unmatched. The CDR3 loop reads CASSPGQLNTEAFF. CDR3 nucleotide sequence: TGTGCCAGCTCCCCGGGACAGTTGAACACTGAAGCTTTCTTT. The variable domain in full, with the rest retrieved from reference TRBV18 and TRBJ1-1, is NAGVMQNPRHLVRRRGQEARLRCSPMKGHSHVYWYRQLPEEGLKFMVYLQKENIIDESGMPKERFSAEFPKEGPSILRIQQVVRGDSAAYFCASSPGQLNTEAFFGQGTRLTVV.

This rearrangement joins TRBV28 to TRBJ1-1, with 8 nucleotides matching TRBD1. The CDR3 is 21 amino acids. Germline V gene sequence: CDR1 MDHEN, CDR2 SYDVKM. After removal of 3 bases from V and 0 bases from J, the junction contained 21 bases not matched to a gene. The CDR3: CASSFGHLRVTGGKMNTEAFF. The CDR3 bases are TGTGCCAGCAGTTTCGGTCACTTGAGGGTAACAGGGGGTAAAATGAACACTGAAGCTTTCTTT.

The sample holds one count of this clone. The chain recombines TRBV4-2 with TRBJ2-3; D gene uncertain. The CDR3 is made up of 15 amino acids. The V end lost 0 bases, the J end lost 2 bases, and 9 bases lay between the germline ends. Germline CDR1 reads LGHNA; CDR2 reads YNFKEQ. The CDR3 coding sequence is TGTGCCAGCAGCCAAGATCCACTCGACACAGATACGCAGTATTTT. Translated, it gives CASSQDPLDTDTQYF.

The chain is built from TRBV9 and TRBJ2-2; D is unclear. Germline V gene sequence: CDR1 SGDLS, CDR2 YYNGEE. This CDR3 spans 15 amino acids. The ends were cut back, 4 bases at V and 1 base at J, with 11 bases in the middle. CDR3 residues: CASSPRPRNTGELFF. In DNA, the CDR3 is TGTGCCAGCAGCCCCCGACCTCGGAACACCGGGGAGCTGTTTTTT.